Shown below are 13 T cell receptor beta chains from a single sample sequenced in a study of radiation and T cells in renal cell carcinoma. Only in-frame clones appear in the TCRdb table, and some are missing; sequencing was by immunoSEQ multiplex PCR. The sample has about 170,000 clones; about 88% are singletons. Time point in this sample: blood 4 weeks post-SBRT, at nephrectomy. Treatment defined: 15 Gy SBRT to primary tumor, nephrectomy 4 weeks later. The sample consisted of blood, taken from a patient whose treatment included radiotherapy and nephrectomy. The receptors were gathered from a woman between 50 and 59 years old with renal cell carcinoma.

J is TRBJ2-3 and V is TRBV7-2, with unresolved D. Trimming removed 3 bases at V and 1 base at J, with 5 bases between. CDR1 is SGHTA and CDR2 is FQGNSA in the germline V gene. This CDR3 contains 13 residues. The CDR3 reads CASSFRRTDTQYF. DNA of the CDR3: TGTGCCAGCAGCTTTCGCCGCACAGATACGCAGTATTTT.

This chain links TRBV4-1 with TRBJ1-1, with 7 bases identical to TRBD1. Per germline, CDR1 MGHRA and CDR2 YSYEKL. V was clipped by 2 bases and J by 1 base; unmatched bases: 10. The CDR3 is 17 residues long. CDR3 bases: TGCGCCAGCAGCCAATATCCGCCGGGACAGACGAACACTGAAGCTTTCTTT. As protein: CASSQYPPGQTNTEAFF.

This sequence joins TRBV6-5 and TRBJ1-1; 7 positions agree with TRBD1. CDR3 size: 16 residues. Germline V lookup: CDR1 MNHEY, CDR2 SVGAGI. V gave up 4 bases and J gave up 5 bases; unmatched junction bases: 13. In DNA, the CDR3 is TGTGCCAGCAGTTCCTCCTCGACAGGGTCGAGGACTGAAGCTTTCTTT. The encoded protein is CASSSSSTGSRTEAFF.

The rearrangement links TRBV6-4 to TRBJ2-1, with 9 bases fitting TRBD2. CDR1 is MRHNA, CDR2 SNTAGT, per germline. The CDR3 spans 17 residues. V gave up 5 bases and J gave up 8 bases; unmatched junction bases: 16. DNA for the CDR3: TGTGCCAGCAGTAACCCGGGACTAGCCCTAGTAATGGATGAGCAGTTCTTC. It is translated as CASSNPGLALVMDEQFF.

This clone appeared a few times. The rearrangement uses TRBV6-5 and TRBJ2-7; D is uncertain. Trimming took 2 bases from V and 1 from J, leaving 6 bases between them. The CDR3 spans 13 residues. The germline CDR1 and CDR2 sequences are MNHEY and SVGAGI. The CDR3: CASSYLPSYEQYF. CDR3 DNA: TGTGCCAGCAGTTACCTCCCATCCTACGAGCAGTACTTC.

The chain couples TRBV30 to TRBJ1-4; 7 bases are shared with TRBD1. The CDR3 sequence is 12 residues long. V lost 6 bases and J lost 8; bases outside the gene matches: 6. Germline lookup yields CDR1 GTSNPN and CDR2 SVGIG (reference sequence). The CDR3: CACQGEVEKLFF. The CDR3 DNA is TGTGCCTGTCAGGGGGAGGTAGAAAAACTGTTTTTT. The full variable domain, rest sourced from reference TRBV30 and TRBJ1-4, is SQTIHQWPATLVQPVGSPLSLECTVEGTSNPNLYWYRQAAGRGLQLLFYSVGIGQISSEVPQNLSASRPQDRQFILSSKKLLLSDSGFYLCACQGEVEKLFFGSGTQLSVL.

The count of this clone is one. The CDR3 DNA sequence: TGCGCCAGCAGCTTGGGACAGACATATGGCTACACCTTC. This translates into CASSLGQTYGYTF. The chain couples TRBV5-1 to TRBJ1-2; a possible D gene is TRBD1 (5 bases). Germline V lookup: CDR1 SGHRS, CDR2 YFSETQ. V lost 0 bases and J 5 bases, leaving 8 bases between the germline ends. The CDR3 is 13 amino acids.

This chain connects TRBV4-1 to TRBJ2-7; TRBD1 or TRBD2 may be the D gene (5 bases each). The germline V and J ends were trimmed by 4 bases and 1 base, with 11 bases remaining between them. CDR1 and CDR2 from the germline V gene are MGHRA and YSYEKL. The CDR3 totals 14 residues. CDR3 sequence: CASSPAGGSYEQYF. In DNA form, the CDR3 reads TGCGCCAGCAGCCCTGCTGGGGGTTCCTACGAGCAGTACTTC.

The chain's CDR3 is CASSFSPRGNEQFF. The CDR3 DNA sequence: TGTGCCAGCAGCTTTTCCCCCCGCGGGAATGAGCAGTTCTTC. The chain is built from TRBV9 and TRBJ2-1, with D possibly being TRBD2 (5 bases). Trimming pared 4 bases from V and 7 bases from J, leaving 15 bases between. The CDR3 loop spans 14 amino acids. In germline, CDR1 is SGDLS, CDR2 YYNGEE.

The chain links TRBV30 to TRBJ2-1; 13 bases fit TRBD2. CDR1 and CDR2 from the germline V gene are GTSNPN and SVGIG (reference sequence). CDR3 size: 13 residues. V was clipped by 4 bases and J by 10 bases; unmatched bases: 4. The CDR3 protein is CAWILAGGREQFF. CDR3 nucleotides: TGTGCCTGGATACTAGCGGGGGGGAGGGAGCAGTTCTTC.

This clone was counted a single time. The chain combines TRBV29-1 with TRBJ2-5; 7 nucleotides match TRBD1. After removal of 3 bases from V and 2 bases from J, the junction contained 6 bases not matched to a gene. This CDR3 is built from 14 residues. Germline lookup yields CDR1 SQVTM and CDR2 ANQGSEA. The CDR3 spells CSVDTRDRQETQYF. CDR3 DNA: TGCAGCGTTGATACTCGGGACAGACAAGAGACCCAGTACTTC. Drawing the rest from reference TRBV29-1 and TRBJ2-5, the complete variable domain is SAVISQKPSRDICQRGTSLTIQCQVDSQVTMMFWYRQQPGQSLTLIATANQGSEATYESGFVIDKFPISRPNLTFSTLTVSNMSPEDSSIYLCSVDTRDRQETQYFGPGTRLLVL.

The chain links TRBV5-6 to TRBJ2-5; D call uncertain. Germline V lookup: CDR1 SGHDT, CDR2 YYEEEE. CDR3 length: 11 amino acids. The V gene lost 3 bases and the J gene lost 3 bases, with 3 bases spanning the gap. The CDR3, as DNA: TGTGCCAGCAGCTGGAAAGAGACCCAGTACTTC. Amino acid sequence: CASSWKETQYF.

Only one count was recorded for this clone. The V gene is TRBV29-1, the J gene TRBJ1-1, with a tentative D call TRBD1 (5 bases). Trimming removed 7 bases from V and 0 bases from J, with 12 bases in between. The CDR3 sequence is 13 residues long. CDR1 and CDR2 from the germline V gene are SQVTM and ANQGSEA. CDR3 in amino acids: CSGEGIMNTEAFF. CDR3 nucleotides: TGCAGCGGAGAGGGGATTATGAACACTGAAGCTTTCTTT.